Sequencing of this TCR beta chain was carried out in a study of T cells in tumors after PD-1 blockade. Study in general: Excluded were patients with checkpoint blockade, immunosuppressants, or radiotherapy or other anti-cancer therapy within 4 weeks.

The method was immunoSEQ multiplex PCR; TCRdb's version includes in-frame clones alone and lacks a portion of them. Of roughly 47,000 clones listed, 75% to 80% are singletons. Details on this clone: The identical CDR3 is also encoded by other nucleotide sequences in the sample.

Germline loops: CDR1 SNHLY, CDR2 FYNNEI. Trimming removed 9 bases from V and 2 bases from J, with 5 bases in between. CDR3 length equals 11 residues. This chain connects TRBV2 to TRBJ1-3, with unresolved D. This TCR came from a human donor with basal cell carcinoma. The material sequenced was PBMCs, taken before anti-PD-1 treatment. The CDR3 region is CASNPGNTIYF. In DNA, the CDR3 is TGTGCCAGTAACCCTGGAAACACCATATATTTT. Based on the CDR3 plus reference TRBV2 and TRBJ1-3, the full variable domain is EPEVTQTPSHQVTQMGQEVILRCVPISNHLYFYWYRQILGQKVEFLVSFYNNEISEKSEIFDDQFSVERPDGSNFTLKIRSTKLEDSAMYFCASNPGNTIYFGEGSWLTVV.